This T cell receptor (beta chain) was profiled in a study of a mutant IDH1 vaccine in newly diagnosed glioma (dated by TCRdb to the early 2020s). With respect to the entire study: Across visits V03 through V10, patients got a total of eight vaccinations, given in weeks 1, 3, 5, 7, 11, 15, 19 and 23. Vaccination started 4-6 weeks after radiotherapy alone, or was given together with temozolomide cycles in the groups whose treatment included chemotherapy. For exploratory analyses, longitudinal TCRB deep sequencing was carried out in around 26 treated patients wherever samples were available. Six visits were used for peripheral blood collection: V03 (baseline), V05, V07, V10, V12 and V13. Of the 32 treated patients, about 60% were male and about 40% were female, and the mean age was roughly 40 years. Prior to enrollment, standard therapy consisting of radiotherapy alone, temozolomide alone, or radiochemotherapy with temozolomide had been administered to patients, with the combination being received by most patients. Results and caveats for the whole study, not just this receptor: According to the authors, sample limitations meant that analyses of patient blood samples could not be reproduced. Immune responses induced by the vaccine were seen in 90% to 95% of patients across multiple MHC alleles. No apparent relationship was observed between pseudoprogression and alterations in the top peripheral T cell clonotypes detected by TCRB sequencing. Selection of PBMC samples for TCRB deep sequencing was based on availability.

The time point tag for this specimen amounts to: week 5, during vaccination. Every vaccine dose consisted of 300 ug of a 20-mer mutant IDH1 peptide in Montanide, administered subcutaneously together with topical imiquimod. The donors had newly diagnosed IDH1-mutant astrocytomas of WHO grade 3 or 4 that showed loss of nuclear ATRX. The samples were drawn from NOA16, a multicentre, single-arm, open-label phase I trial in Germany that tested a mutant IDH1 peptide vaccine in humans for the first time. The DNeasy Blood and Tissue Kit was used to extract genomic DNA from EDTA blood for TCRB sequencing. A word on this clone: Its antigen target is currently unknown. The input lacks base qualities; no much larger clone sits a single base away.

The library was built by means of the immunoSEQ multiplex PCR assay. Following the manufacturer's protocol, the hsTCRB Kit was used to amplify rearranged TCR beta chain sequences. An Illumina MiSeq was used to sequence the TCRB libraries. The source study handled its data this way. The kit vendor's proprietary platform handled demultiplexing, trimming and gene mapping. Not all clones reach the TCRdb copy of this immuneACCESS table, which keeps in-frame sequences only. Checked studies attribute under half of the gap to unresolved V genes and leave the rest unexplained. That table furnishes V, J and clone size, whereas the DNA furnished D and trimming. The table for this sample lists over 30,000 clones; about 86% of them were counted only once. The ten largest clones capture more than 20% of the sample. The specimen was PBMCs, collected from a glioma patient whose treatment included an IDH1 peptide vaccine. The TCR sequence derives from a man under 40 with glioma.

The CDR3: CSVPGSGNTIYF. The base sequence is TGCAGCGTGCCAGGCTCTGGAAACACCATATATTTT. Rearrangement joined TRBV29-1 to TRBJ1-3, with the D gene not clear enough to name. V lost 6 bases and J lost 0 bases; the stretch between them is 6 bases long. Based on the germline V gene, the CDR1 and CDR2 sequences are SQVTM and ANQGSEA. The cysteine opens and the phenylalanine closes a CDR3 of 12 amino acids. Here the CDR3 DNA is all that survives: 36 bases in frame from base 1.